The sequence of this TCR beta chain was determined in a study of T cell changes during pregnancy in multiple sclerosis. The ends lost 5 bases at V and 6 bases at J; junction bases unmatched: 7. The CDR3 length is 15 residues. Germline assignment: CDR1 SGHRS and CDR2 YFSETQ. The assay was immunoSEQ multiplex PCR, and TCRdb's table has in-frame clones only and misses some. Of more than 85,000 clones listed, around 94% are singletons. This TCR came from a female donor in good health, enrolled as a control in a pregnancy study. The specimen comprised peripheral blood, sampled after pregnancy. This chain joins TRBV5-1 and TRBJ2-1, with 11 bases lining up with TRBD2. The CDR3 sequence: CASRLSSGGINEQFF. CDR3 in DNA: TGCGCCAGCAGACTTTCTAGCGGGGGGATCAATGAGCAGTTCTTC.